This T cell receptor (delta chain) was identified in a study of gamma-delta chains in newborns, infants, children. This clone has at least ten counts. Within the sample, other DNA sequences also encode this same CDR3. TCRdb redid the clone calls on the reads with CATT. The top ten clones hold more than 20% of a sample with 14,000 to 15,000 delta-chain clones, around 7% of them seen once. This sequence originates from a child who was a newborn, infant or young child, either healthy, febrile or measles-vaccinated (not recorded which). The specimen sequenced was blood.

The CDR3 nucleotides are TGTGCCTGTGACCCCCTACTGGGGGATACTCCCTGGGACACCCGACAGATGTTTTTC. Amino acid sequence: CACDPLLGDTPWDTRQMFF. The chain couples TRDV2 to TRDJ3; 12 bases are shared with TRDD3. V shed 3 bases and J 2 bases; nucleotides not matched to a gene: 7. The CDR3 covers 19 residues. In germline, CDR1 is GEAIGNYY, CDR2 EKD.